This TCR beta chain was found in a study of cytomegalovirus exposure and HLA in healthy donors. PCR involved 60 Vbeta and 13 Jbeta primers. This table comes from immunoSEQ multiplex PCR, and its TCRdb copy is limited to in-frame clones, with some not included. This sample has about 75,000 clones, with about 79% found just once. Germline CDR1 MGHRA, CDR2 YSYEKL. Trimming cost V 4 bases and J 4 bases; bases outside gene matches: 3. This CDR3 region has 15 residues. Sequencing input: PBMCs. The TCR sequence derives from a man aged 70-80 years in good health and CMV-seropositive. The chain carries TRBV4-1 and TRBJ2-7; TRBD2 matches 14 bases. The CDR3 region is CASSLGLAGGYEQYF. CDR3 DNA sequence: TGCGCCAGCAGCCTAGGACTAGCGGGGGGTTACGAGCAGTACTTC.